What follows are 26 T cell receptor beta chains derived from one specimen sequenced in a study of CD4+ T cells in melanoma. Method: immunoSEQ multiplex PCR; TCRdb's copy keeps in-frame clones and lacks some. This table has some 10,000 clones, about 63% appearing once. Material: cells from a culture (not recorded whether cultured in vitro). Receptors were obtained from a human donor with melanoma.

The chain combines TRBV7-3 with TRBJ2-3, with a weak D call TRBD2 (6 bases). The V gene's germline CDR1 is SGHTA and CDR2 FQGTGA. V dropped 2 bases and J dropped 1 base, with 7 bases sitting between them. This CDR3 contains 14 residues. CDR3 nucleotide sequence: TGTGCCAGCAGCTTATCGGGGGGCACAGATACGCAGTATTTT. Encoded protein: CASSLSGGTDTQYF. The variable domain in full, completed from reference TRBV7-3 and TRBJ2-3, reads GAGVSQTPSNKVTEKGKYVELRCDPISGHTALYWYRQSLGQGPEFLIYFQGTGAADDSGLPNDRFFAVRPEGSVSTLKIQRTERGDSAVYLCASSLSGGTDTQYFGPGTRLTVL.

V usage is TRBV6-5 and J usage is TRBJ1-4; D remains unclear. The CDR3 sequence is 14 residues long. Trimming stripped 6 bases from V and 13 bases from J, with 21 bases between. Looked up from germline, CDR1 is MNHEY and CDR2 is SVGAGI. CDR3 DNA: TGTGCCAGCAGCCCCCGGGCCGGCGGCGGTGGACTGTTTTTT. It encodes CASSPRAGGGGLFF.

This clone showed up just once. The CDR3, as DNA: TGCGCCAGCAGTCCTTACAGACCGTGTCATTACGAGCAGTACTTC. Encoded protein: CASSPYRPCHYEQYF. The V gene is TRBV23-1, the J gene TRBJ2-7, with D uncertain. TRBV23-1 is reported as an ORF; its role is uncertain. V dropped 4 bases and J dropped 4 bases, with 17 bases sitting between them. This CDR3 has 15 residues.

V is TRBV2 and J is TRBJ2-7, with D perhaps being TRBD1 or TRBD2 (5 bases each). Between the trimmed V and J ends, which lost 2 bases and 4 bases, there was a span of 15 bases. CDR3 length: 15 residues. Germline CDR1 is SNHLY and CDR2 is FYNNEI. The CDR3 DNA reads TGTGCCAGCAGTGAACGGGGCAGGGCCGTATACGAGCAGTACTTC. Residues: CASSERGRAVYEQYF.

There are a few counts of this clone. The chain couples TRBV5-1 to TRBJ1-2, with 7 bases identical to TRBD1. Trimming cost V 0 bases and J 7 bases; bases outside gene matches: 6. This CDR3 region has 14 residues. Germline assignment: CDR1 SGHRS and CDR2 YFSETQ. CDR3 residues: CASSLGQGLRGYTF. DNA of the CDR3: TGCGCCAGCAGCTTGGGACAGGGTCTCCGTGGCTACACCTTC.

This chain uses TRBV2 with TRBJ2-7; D is perhaps TRBD1 or TRBD2 (5 bases each). Germline V lookup: CDR1 SNHLY, CDR2 FYNNEI. The CDR3 is made up of 15 amino acids. Trimming pared 4 bases from V and 7 bases from J, leaving 20 bases between. CDR3 amino acids: CASSADSGRRGEQYF. The CDR3 nucleotides are TGTGCCAGCAGTGCCGACTCAGGGAGAAGAGGGGAGCAGTACTTC.

The genes are TRBV19 and TRBJ1-5; D is unclear. Germline loops: CDR1 LNHDA, CDR2 SQIVND (reference sequence). V was clipped by 7 bases and J by 5 bases, with 18 bases between them. The CDR3 length is 15 residues. As DNA, the CDR3 is TGTGCCAGTACGAATATTGCCAGCGCGCATCAGCCCCAGCATTTT. Translating it yields CASTNIASAHQPQHF.

The V call is TRBV11-2, the J call TRBJ2-7, with 8 bases aligning to TRBD1. This CDR3 contains 15 residues. Trimming at V came to 4 bases and at J to 4 bases, leaving 9 bases not matched to a gene. Germline V gene lookup returns CDR1 SGHAT and CDR2 FQNNGV. In nucleotides, the CDR3 is TGTGCCAGCAGCTCCTACAGGGGGACCGCGTACGAGCAGTACTTC. Translated, it gives CASSSYRGTAYEQYF.

The CDR3 DNA is TGTGCCAGCAGTTACCAATACACACAGAATGGCTACACCTTC. Translated: CASSYQYTQNGYTF. V usage is TRBV6-5 and J usage is TRBJ1-2, with D hard to call. Germline values: CDR1 MNHEY, CDR2 SVGAGI. The CDR3 covers 14 residues. V dropped 2 bases and J dropped 6 bases, with 13 bases sitting between them.

This clone came up once. The chain joins TRBV7-2 to TRBJ2-7; 9 bases are shared with TRBD1. Germline values: CDR1 SGHTA, CDR2 FQGNSA. V was clipped by 1 base and J by 8 bases; unmatched bases: 9. The CDR3 totals 15 residues. The CDR3 region is CASSLVVDRGPKQYF. The DNA of the CDR3 is TGTGCCAGCAGCTTAGTCGTGGACAGGGGTCCCAAGCAGTACTTC.

The V gene is TRBV7-9, the J gene TRBJ1-1; the D is unclear. CDR3 length: 13 amino acids. V was clipped by 7 bases and J by 1 base, with 10 bases between them. Germline V gene lookup returns CDR1 SEHNR and CDR2 FQNEAQ (reference sequence). This CDR3 reads CASTEWGNTEAFF. The CDR3 coding sequence is TGTGCCAGCACCGAGTGGGGGAACACTGAAGCTTTCTTT.

V and J are TRBV5-1 and TRBJ2-5; 7 nucleotides agree with TRBD1. V shed 3 bases and J 1 base; nucleotides not matched to a gene: 3. CDR3 size: 14 residues. The germline V gene encodes CDR1 SGHRS and CDR2 YFSETQ. CDR3 residues: CASSWGQSQETQYF. The CDR3 DNA sequence: TGCGCCAGCAGCTGGGGACAGAGCCAAGAGACCCAGTACTTC.

The J gene is TRBJ2-2, the V gene TRBV7-3; 7 bases are a match to TRBD2. There are 15 residues in the CDR3. Germline-derived CDR1 and CDR2 are SGHTA and FQGTGA. J lost 3 bases, V lost 3 bases, and 4 bases had no gene match. The CDR3 DNA is TGTGCCAGCAGCTTGTCAGGGAGGGACACCGGGGAGCTGTTTTTT. Its translation is CASSLSGRDTGELFF.

A few counts support this clone. This rearrangement joins TRBV18 to TRBJ1-2; D is unresolved. CDR1 is KGHSH, CDR2 LQKENI, per germline. V was shortened by 2 bases and J by 8 bases, with 21 bases between the two germline ends. The CDR3 has 16 residues. The CDR3 sequence is CASSPGSQLSLGGYTF. The DNA for the CDR3 is TGTGCCAGCTCACCAGGGTCTCAGCTATCCCTGGGGGGCTACACCTTC.

The rearrangement joins TRBV19 to TRBJ1-3; TRBD1 matches 9 bases. From germline, CDR1 is LNHDA and CDR2 SQIVND (reference sequence). Trimming removed 7 bases from V and 0 bases from J; junction bases left unmatched: 10. This CDR3 is 17 amino acids long. The CDR3 DNA follows: TGTGCCAGTACAAGGACAGGGGTGTTTAACTCTGGAAACACCATATATTTT. This translates into CASTRTGVFNSGNTIYF.

This clone has just one count. The rearrangement joins TRBV7-3 to TRBJ2-1; 9 bases line up with TRBD1. Germline loops: CDR1 SGHTA, CDR2 FQGTGA. This CDR3 is built from 15 residues. With 5 bases clipped from V and 2 bases from J, the junction kept 4 bases outside the gene matches. This chain's CDR3 is CASSTDRGAYNEQFF. In nucleotides, the CDR3 is TGTGCCAGCAGCACCGACAGGGGGGCCTACAATGAGCAGTTCTTC.

The J gene is TRBJ2-2, the V gene TRBV2; 7 nucleotides agree with TRBD2. This CDR3 spans 16 amino acids. The V gene's germline CDR1 is SNHLY and CDR2 FYNNEI. Losses at the gene ends were 5 bases for V and 2 bases for J; bases not matched to a gene: 8. Here the CDR3 reads CASSPKRLANTGELFF. The CDR3 DNA is TGTGCCAGCAGTCCGAAAAGACTAGCTAACACCGGGGAGCTGTTTTTT.

This chain joins TRBV5-1 and TRBJ2-1; 7 bases line up with TRBD1. The J segment lost 13 bases and the V segment lost 4 bases, leaving 11 bases of the junction unmatched. The CDR3 runs 13 residues. Germline V CDR1 and CDR2: SGHRS, YFSETQ. CDR3 in amino acids: CASSTTGKGTQFF. The CDR3 bases are TGCGCCAGCAGCACGACAGGGAAGGGAACTCAGTTCTTC. Full variable domain (outside the CDR3, taken from reference TRBV5-1 and TRBJ2-1): KAGVTQTPRYLIKTRGQQVTLSCSPISGHRSVSWYQQTPGQGLQFLFEYFSETQRNKGNFPGRFSGRQFSNSRSEMNVSTLELGDSALYLCASSTTGKGTQFFGPGTRLTVL.

The V call is TRBV4-2, the J call TRBJ2-1; D may be TRBD2 (5 bases). V was trimmed by 5 bases and J by 10 bases, leaving 21 bases between them. The CDR3 is made up of 15 amino acids. Germline loops: CDR1 LGHNA, CDR2 YNFKEQ. The CDR3 sequence is CASSLGGSAGDEQFF. The CDR3 DNA reads TGTGCCAGCAGCTTGGGTGGTAGTGCGGGCGACGAGCAGTTCTTC.

The chain has TRBV11-2 and TRBJ2-4, with 7 bases lining up with TRBD2. Trimming removed 5 bases from V and 6 bases from J; junction bases left unmatched: 7. The CDR3 contains 14 residues. Germline CDR1 is SGHAT and CDR2 is FQNNGV. The CDR3 DNA sequence: TGTGCCAGCAGCAGTACGCGGGGGACAAACATTCAGTACTTC. Translation: CASSSTRGTNIQYF.

The CDR3 region has the DNA TGCGCCAGCAGCTTGGAACCGCAGGACTCTGGAAACACCATATATTTT. It encodes CASSLEPQDSGNTIYF. This chain uses TRBV5-1 with TRBJ1-3; D is undetermined. CDR3 length: 16 residues. Germline CDR1 reads SGHRS; CDR2 reads YFSETQ. Trimming took 0 bases from V and 0 from J, leaving 10 bases between them.

The J gene is TRBJ1-1, the V gene TRBV4-2; maybe TRBD1 (6 bases). The CDR3 contains 18 residues. Germline values: CDR1 LGHNA, CDR2 YNFKEQ. V was shortened by 0 bases and J by 1 base, with 18 bases between the two germline ends. The CDR3 bases are TGTGCCAGCAGCCAAGATCAGGGGCAGGCCAAGAGGAACACTGAAGCTTTCTTT. This gives the protein CASSQDQGQAKRNTEAFF.

The J gene is TRBJ2-5, the V gene TRBV7-6; 8 nucleotides agree with TRBD2. With 4 bases clipped from V and 2 bases from J, the junction kept 3 bases outside the gene matches. Germline V CDR1 and CDR2: SGHVS, FNYEAQ. This CDR3 comprises 14 residues. CDR3 sequence reads: CASSSTSGQETQYF. CDR3 DNA: TGTGCCAGCAGCTCTACTAGCGGACAAGAGACCCAGTACTTC.

This clone came up a few times. CDR3 sequence: CSARDRDGYTF. Here the CDR3 DNA reads TGCAGTGCTAGGGACAGAGATGGCTACACCTTC. The chain has TRBV20-1 and TRBJ1-2; maybe TRBD1 (6 bases). The CDR3 is 11 amino acids. V was shortened by 3 bases and J by 6 bases, with 8 bases between the two germline ends. Germline lookup yields CDR1 DFQATT and CDR2 SNEGSKA (reference sequence).

In this sample, this clone turned up once. The V and J genes are TRBV4-1 and TRBJ2-7, with a possible D match to TRBD1 (6 bases). The V end lost 6 bases, the J end lost 4 bases, and 28 bases lay between the germline ends. The germline V gene has CDR1 MGHRA and CDR2 YSYEKL. This CDR3 region has 18 residues. CDR3 nucleotide sequence: TGCGCCAGCAGTTTCAGACCCCCCGGGACAAAAACGGAATACGAGCAGTACTTC. Translated, it gives CASSFRPPGTKTEYEQYF.

This clone occurred once. The chain uses TRBV11-1 and TRBJ2-7; 7 bases are shared with TRBD1. CDR1 is SGHAT, CDR2 FQDESV, per germline (reference sequence). V trimming: 5 bases; J trimming: 3 bases; junction bases outside the gene matches: 7. The CDR3 extends over 14 amino acids. The CDR3 DNA sequence: TGTGCCAGCAGCGTGGGACAGAGAGTCTACGAGCAGTACTTC. It translates to CASSVGQRVYEQYF.